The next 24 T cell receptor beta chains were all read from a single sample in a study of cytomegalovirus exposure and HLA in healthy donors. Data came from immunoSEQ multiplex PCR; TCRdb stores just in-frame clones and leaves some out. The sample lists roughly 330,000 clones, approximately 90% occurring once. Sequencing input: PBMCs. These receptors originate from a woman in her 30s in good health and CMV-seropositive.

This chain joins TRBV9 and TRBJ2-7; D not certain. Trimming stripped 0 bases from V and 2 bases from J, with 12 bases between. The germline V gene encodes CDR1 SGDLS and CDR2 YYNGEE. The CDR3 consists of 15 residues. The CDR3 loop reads CASSVGGTAAYEQYF. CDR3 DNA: TGTGCCAGCAGCGTAGGGGGAACGGCCGCCTACGAGCAGTACTTC.

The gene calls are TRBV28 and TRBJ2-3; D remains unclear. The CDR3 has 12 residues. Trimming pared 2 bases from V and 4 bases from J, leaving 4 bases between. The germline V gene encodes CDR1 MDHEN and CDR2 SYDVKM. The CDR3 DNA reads TGTGCCAGCAGTTTAATCTCAGATACGCAGTATTTT. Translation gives CASSLISDTQYF.

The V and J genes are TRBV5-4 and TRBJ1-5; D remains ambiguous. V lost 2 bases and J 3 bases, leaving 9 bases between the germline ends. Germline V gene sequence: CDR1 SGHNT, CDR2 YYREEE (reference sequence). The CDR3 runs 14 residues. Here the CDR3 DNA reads TGTGCCAGCAGCTTTGATCTGTCCAATCAGCCCCAGCATTTT. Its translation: CASSFDLSNQPQHF.

The CDR3 sequence: CASSGVIGAEAFF. The CDR3 nucleotides are TGTGCCAGCAGCGGAGTTATAGGGGCTGAAGCTTTCTTT. This chain links TRBV9 with TRBJ1-1; tentatively, D is TRBD1 (5 bases). Germline values: CDR1 SGDLS, CDR2 YYNGEE. The CDR3 totals 13 residues. The V and J ends lost 3 bases and 6 bases respectively, with 12 bases between them.

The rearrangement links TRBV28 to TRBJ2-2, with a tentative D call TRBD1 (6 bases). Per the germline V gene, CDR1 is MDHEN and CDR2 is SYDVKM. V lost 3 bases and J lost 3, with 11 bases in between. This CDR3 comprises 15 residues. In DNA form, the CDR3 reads TGTGCCAGCAGTTTCCCGGGACACGACACCGGGGAGCTGTTTTTT. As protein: CASSFPGHDTGELFF.

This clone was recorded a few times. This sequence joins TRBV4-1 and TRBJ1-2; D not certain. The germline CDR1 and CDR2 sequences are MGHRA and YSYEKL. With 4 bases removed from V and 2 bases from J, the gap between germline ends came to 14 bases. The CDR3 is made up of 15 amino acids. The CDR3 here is CASSPRGVLNYGYTF. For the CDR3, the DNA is TGCGCCAGCAGCCCGCGAGGAGTCTTGAACTATGGCTACACCTTC.

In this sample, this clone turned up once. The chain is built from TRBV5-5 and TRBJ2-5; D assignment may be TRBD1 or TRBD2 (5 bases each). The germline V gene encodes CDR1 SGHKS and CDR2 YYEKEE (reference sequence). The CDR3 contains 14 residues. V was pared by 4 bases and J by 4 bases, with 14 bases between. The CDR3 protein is CASSDRDGLETQYF. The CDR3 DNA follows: TGTGCCAGCAGCGACCGGGACGGACTAGAGACCCAGTACTTC.

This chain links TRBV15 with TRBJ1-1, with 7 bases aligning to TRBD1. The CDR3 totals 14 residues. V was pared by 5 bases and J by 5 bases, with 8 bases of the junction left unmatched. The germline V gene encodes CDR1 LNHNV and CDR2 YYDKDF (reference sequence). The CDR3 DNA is TGTGCCACCAGCGGAAAGGGGGCGCGGACTGAAGCTTTCTTT. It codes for CATSGKGARTEAFF.

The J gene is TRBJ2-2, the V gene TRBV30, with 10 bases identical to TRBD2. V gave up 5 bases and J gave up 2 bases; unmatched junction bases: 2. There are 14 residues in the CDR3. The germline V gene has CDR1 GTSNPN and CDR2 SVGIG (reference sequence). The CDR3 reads CAWERGGNTGELFF. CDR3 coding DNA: TGTGCCTGGGAGCGGGGGGGAAACACCGGGGAGCTGTTTTTT.

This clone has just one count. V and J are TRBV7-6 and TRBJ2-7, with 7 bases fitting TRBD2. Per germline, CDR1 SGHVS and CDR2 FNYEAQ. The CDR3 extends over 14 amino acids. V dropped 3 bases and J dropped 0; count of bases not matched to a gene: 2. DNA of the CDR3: TGTGCCAGCAGCTTGGGGGGGGTCTCCTACGAGCAGTACTTC. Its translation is CASSLGGVSYEQYF.

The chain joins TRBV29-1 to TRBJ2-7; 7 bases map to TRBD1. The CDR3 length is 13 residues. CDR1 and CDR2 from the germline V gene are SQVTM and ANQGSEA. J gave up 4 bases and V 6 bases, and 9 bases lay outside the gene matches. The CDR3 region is CSVMGDSSYEQYF. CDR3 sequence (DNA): TGCAGCGTGATGGGGGACAGCTCTTACGAGCAGTACTTC.

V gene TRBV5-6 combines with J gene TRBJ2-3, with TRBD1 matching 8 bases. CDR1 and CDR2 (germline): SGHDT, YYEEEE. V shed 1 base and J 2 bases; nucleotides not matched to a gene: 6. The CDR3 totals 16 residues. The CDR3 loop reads CASSLRMTGVTDTQYF. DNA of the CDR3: TGTGCCAGCAGCTTGCGGATGACAGGGGTCACAGATACGCAGTATTTT.

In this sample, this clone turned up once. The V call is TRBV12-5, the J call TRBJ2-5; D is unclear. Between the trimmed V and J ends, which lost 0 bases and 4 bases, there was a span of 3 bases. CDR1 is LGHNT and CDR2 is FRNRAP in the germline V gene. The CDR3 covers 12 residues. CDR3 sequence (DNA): TGTGCTAGTGGTTTGGTAGGAGAGACCCAGTACTTC. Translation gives CASGLVGETQYF.

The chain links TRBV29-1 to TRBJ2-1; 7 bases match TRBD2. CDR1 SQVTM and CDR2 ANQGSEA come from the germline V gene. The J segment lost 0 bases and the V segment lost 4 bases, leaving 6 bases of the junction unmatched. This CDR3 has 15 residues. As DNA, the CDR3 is TGCAGCGTTGGGTCTAGCGGCAGCTCCTACAATGAGCAGTTCTTC. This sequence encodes CSVGSSGSSYNEQFF.

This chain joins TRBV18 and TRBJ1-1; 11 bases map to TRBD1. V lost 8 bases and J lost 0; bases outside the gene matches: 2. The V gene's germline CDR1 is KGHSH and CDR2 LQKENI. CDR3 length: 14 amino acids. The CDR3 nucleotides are TGTGCCAGCACGGACAGGGGGCTGAACACTGAAGCTTTCTTT. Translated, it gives CASTDRGLNTEAFF. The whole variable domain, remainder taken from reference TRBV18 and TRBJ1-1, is NAGVMQNPRHLVRRRGQEARLRCSPMKGHSHVYWYRQLPEEGLKFMVYLQKENIIDESGMPKERFSAEFPKEGPSILRIQQVVRGDSAAYFCASTDRGLNTEAFFGQGTRLTVV.

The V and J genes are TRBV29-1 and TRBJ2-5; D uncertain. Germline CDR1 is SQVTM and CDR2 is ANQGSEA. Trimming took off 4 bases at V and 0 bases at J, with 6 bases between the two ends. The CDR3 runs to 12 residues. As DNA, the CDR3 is TGCAGCGTTGGTCAGCACCAAGAGACCCAGTACTTC. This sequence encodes CSVGQHQETQYF.

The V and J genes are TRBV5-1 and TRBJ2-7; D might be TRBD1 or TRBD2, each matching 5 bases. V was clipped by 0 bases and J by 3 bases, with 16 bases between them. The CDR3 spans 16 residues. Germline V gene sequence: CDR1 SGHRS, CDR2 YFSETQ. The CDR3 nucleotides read TGCGCCAGCAGCTTGGACCCCGGGACGCCGGGCTACGAGCAGTACTTC. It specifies CASSLDPGTPGYEQYF.

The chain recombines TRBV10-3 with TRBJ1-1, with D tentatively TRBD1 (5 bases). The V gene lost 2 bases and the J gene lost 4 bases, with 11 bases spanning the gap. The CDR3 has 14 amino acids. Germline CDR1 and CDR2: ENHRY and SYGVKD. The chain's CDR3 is CAISEPGAGTEAFF. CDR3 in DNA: TGTGCCATCAGTGAGCCCGGGGCCGGCACTGAAGCTTTCTTT.

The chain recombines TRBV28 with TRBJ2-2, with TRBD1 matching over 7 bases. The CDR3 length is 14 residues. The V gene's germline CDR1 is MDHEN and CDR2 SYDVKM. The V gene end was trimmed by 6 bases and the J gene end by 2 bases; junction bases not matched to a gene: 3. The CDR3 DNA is TGTGCCAGCAGGCGGACAGGAAACACCGGGGAGCTGTTTTTT. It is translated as CASRRTGNTGELFF.

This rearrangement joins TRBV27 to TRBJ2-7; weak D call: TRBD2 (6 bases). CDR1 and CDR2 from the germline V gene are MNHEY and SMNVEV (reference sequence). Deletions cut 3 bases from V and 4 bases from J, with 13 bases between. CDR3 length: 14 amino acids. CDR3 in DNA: TGTGCCAGCAGTTTGGGGCGGGGACCTTACGAGCAGTACTTC. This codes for CASSLGRGPYEQYF.

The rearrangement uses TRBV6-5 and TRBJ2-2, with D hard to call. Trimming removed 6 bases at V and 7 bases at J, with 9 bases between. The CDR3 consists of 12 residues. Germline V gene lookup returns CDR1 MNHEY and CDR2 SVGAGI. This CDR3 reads CASSRIVGELFF. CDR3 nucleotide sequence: TGTGCCAGCAGCCGCATTGTCGGGGAGCTGTTTTTT.

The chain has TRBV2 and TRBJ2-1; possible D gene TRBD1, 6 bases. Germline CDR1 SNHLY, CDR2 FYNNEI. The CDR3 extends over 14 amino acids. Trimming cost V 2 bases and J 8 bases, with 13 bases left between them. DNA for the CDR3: TGTGCCAGCAGTGAAACAGCAGGGGTTGATGAGCAGTTCTTC. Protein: CASSETAGVDEQFF.

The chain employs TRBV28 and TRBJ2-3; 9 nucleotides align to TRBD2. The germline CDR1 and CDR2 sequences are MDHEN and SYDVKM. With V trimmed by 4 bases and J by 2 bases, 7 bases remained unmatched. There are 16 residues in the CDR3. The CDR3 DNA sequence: TGTGCCAGCAGTTCCTGGCGGGGGGGGACCACAGATACGCAGTATTTT. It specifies CASSSWRGGTTDTQYF. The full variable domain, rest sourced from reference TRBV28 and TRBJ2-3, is DVKVTQSSRYLVKRTGEKVFLECVQDMDHENMFWYRQDPGLGLRLIYFSYDVKMKEKGDIPEGYSVSREKKERFSLILESASTNQTSMYLCASSSWRGGTTDTQYFGPGTRLTVL.

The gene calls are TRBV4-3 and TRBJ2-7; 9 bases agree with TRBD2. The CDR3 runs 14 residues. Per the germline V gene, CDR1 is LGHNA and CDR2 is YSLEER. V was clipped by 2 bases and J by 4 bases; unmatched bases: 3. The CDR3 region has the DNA TGCGCCAGCAGCCAATCTAGCGGGAAGTACGAGCAGTACTTC. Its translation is CASSQSSGKYEQYF.